This T cell receptor (beta chain) was captured in a study of Tregs in tolerant kidney transplant recipients (dated by TCRdb to the late 2010s). Study-wide context: Related donors were used in the transplants with nonmyeloablative bone marrow transplantation, and mixed chimerism was transient in the human trials. The study used TCRbeta sequencing to identify donor-specific regulatory T cells before combined kidney and bone marrow transplantation, then tracked those cells after transplant. The research as a whole found: Because only a small number of patients were included, the study had limitations, and the results will need to be validated in larger populations as well as under other immunosuppression protocols. For some patients, the PCR primers changed as time went on, which meant samples from those patients could not be compared with one another at the nucleotide level. Donor-specific Treg expansion was found to exceed global Treg expansion in tolerant patients, suggesting antigen-driven rather than nonspecific expansion. The most biologically relevant and donor-specific TCRbeta repertoire appeared to be identified by expanding Tregs with activated donor B cells. Biological reproducibility was not examined directly, but technical replication error appeared to be minimal.

Genomic DNA was extracted from sorted cells with the QIAGEN DNeasy Blood and Tissue Kit for TCRbeta CDR3 sequencing. High-throughput TCRbeta CDR3 sequencing was carried out commercially through immunoSEQ, with PCR amplification with bias correction and internal controls included. Regarding the original processing steps: Unique productive TCRbeta sequences were defined by CDR3 nucleotide sequence where primers matched, and otherwise by CDR3 amino acid sequence together with Vbeta and Jbeta genes. Sorting error was corrected by removing sequences shared between sorted populations at a frequency ratio of 2:1 or less, and the remaining shared sequences were assigned to the higher population. A sequence counted as donor-reactive if, in CFSE-low cells, the sequence had a frequency of at least 0.01% and was expanded at least 5-fold compared with unstimulated cells. Jensen-Shannon divergence calculated on the top 100 TCRbeta sequences ranked by frequency was used to measure repertoire divergence. For any sample with multiple sequencing runs, sorting error was corrected in each run separately before the runs were pooled. As stored in TCRdb, this immuneACCESS dataset retains in-frame rearrangements with V and J assigned. A fraction of the clones does not appear; measured against another copy, unresolved V genes explain less than half of the discrepancy, and the remainder lacks a known reason. V and J calls and clone size follow that table, whereas D and trimming were derived from the DNA. In this sample the table shows 60,000 or so clones, approximately 85% of which occur a single time. The ten largest clones add up to 2% to 2.5% of the sample.

Counted from cysteine to phenylalanine, this CDR3 has 14 amino acids. Of the read, only the CDR3 DNA is kept; its 42 bases are in frame from base 1. Germline trimming: 7 bases from V, 2 bases from J; junction bases outside gene matches: 6. Looking up the germline V gene yields CDR1 MRHNA and CDR2 SNTAGT. The intended sense of this specimen's time point label: blood sample drawn before combined kidney and bone marrow transplant. Thawed PBMCs were FACS-sorted into unstimulated Tregs (CD4+CD25+CD127-), CD4+ non-Tregs (CD4+CD25-), CD4 cells and CD8 cells. Thawed PBMCs were rested overnight at 37 degrees C with around 210 IU/ml IL-2 before Treg sorting. The patients were a handful of recipients of combined kidney and bone marrow transplants from the ITN036ST trial, and samples were available only for these trial subjects. Healthy control blood was separated into PBMCs by Ficoll density gradient and cryopreserved, and patient PBMCs were collected both before and after transplant.

This clone came up once. There is no known antigen for this receptor. One base away there is no much larger clone; base qualities are not given. The receptor was isolated from a human donor who received a combined kidney and bone marrow transplant. Rearrangement joined TRBV6-4 to TRBJ2-5; 8 nucleotides in the junction match TRBD1. The starting material was Tregs from blood, obtained before the transplant. This receptor has the CDR3 CASTRQGWQETQYF. The nucleotide sequence reads as follows: TGTGCCAGCACGCGACAGGGGTGGCAAGAGACCCAGTACTTC.